This T cell receptor (beta chain) was obtained from a study of blood T cells in healthy people across ages (dated by TCRdb to the mid-2010s). For context, the study as a whole: Template switching captured roughly one uniquely barcoded TCR beta cDNA molecule per two T cells in model experiments. Four age groups were formed from the donors: young (average 16 years), middle-aged (approximately 41), aged (roughly 58) and long-lived (approximately 80). Using deep sequencing normalized with unique cDNA molecular identifiers, the study measured how TCR beta repertoire diversity changes with age. The study analyzed two additional independent replicas of 1 million unique cDNA reads from the same blood draw for two donors, one aged 18 to 29 and one aged 80 or older. To avoid experimental bias, donors of different ages were randomly spread across the sequencing lanes. Paper-wide results and their limitations: Donor CMV infection status was unknown, potentially confounding age-related changes in expanded clonotypes. The long-lived group showed more naive CD4+ T cells, fewer expanded clones and increased TCR diversity than the aged group, suggesting age selection. As age increased, observed TCR beta diversity per million T cells dropped in a roughly linear way, and a significant reduction was already evident by age roughly 36. A strong correlation was found between observed TCR beta diversity and the percentage of naive T cells measured by flow cytometry. Total diversity estimates from one million sequenced T cells were considered lower bounds and underestimates. Conclusive comparison of naive and antigen-experienced compartments was prevented by the profiling of bulk unsorted PBMCs.

The library was built by means of 5' RACE. TCRdb lists the instrument as Illumina HiSeq 2500. A second 7 to 11 cycle PCR used a sample-barcoded 5' primer and a J-beta primer mix. Each TCR beta cDNA molecule received a unique molecular identifier from a template-switch 5' adaptor carrying 12 random nucleotides. Each sample yielded at least 2.5 million CDR3-containing paired-end reads. All of the RNA was converted into first-strand cDNA using the Mint cDNA synthesis kit, with a TRBC-specific oligonucleotide serving as the primer. All cDNA was treated with uracil-DNA glycosylase and then went through a first 18-cycle PCR with the universal primers M1SS and BC2_uni_R. In the source study's methods: For normalization, 1 million high-quality reads, each with a distinct molecular identifier, were randomly selected from each sample. Instead of being binned into consensus sequences, reads that shared molecular identifiers were thrown out. MiTCR, set to a Q25 quality threshold and the strictest error-elimination algorithm, was used for CDR3 identification, clonotype clustering and error correction. A nonparametric unseen species model with Euler transformation was used to estimate lower-bound total TCR beta diversity. Clones were called with MiXCR by TCRdb after fastp trimmed the public reads at Q25, and only in-frame beta chains were retained. Under each unique CDR3 protein, matching rows form one entry showing the most common genes and DNA. These V and J calls originate from TCRdb's pipeline instead of the authors' own analysis. This sample lists 700,000 to 1,000,000 distinct CDR3 sequences; approximately 44% were detected once. Together, the top ten hold approximately 20% of the sample.

About this clonotype: The clone's antigen remains unknown. No clone much larger than this one lies a single base away; base qualities are absent.

Systemically healthy Caucasian individuals from Russia, around 39 in total and aged about 6 to 100 years, were included as donors. About 9.6 milliliters of peripheral blood were collected from each donor into EDTA-treated Vacutainer tubes. Ficoll-Paque density-gradient centrifugation was used to isolate PBMCs, with at least 6.5 million per sample. Total RNA, at least 5 micrograms per sample, was extracted from PBMCs with Trizol reagent. Naive CD45RAhigh/CD27high T cell percentages were measured by flow cytometry on a PBMC aliquot from every donor. Material for sequencing was blood. This sequence was found in a man in his sixties in good health.

This receptor has the CDR3 CASSPYRKANYGYTF. The base sequence is TGTGCCAGCAGTCCCTACAGGAAAGCTAACTATGGCTACACCTTC. The chain uses TRBV6-1 and TRBJ1-2, with TRBD1 tentatively as D gene (5 bases match). Trimming at the junction amounts to 5 bases on V and 0 bases on J, and the germline ends lie 13 bases apart. The CDR1 and CDR2 encoded by the germline V gene are MNHNS and SASEGT. Its CDR3 holds 15 amino acids, cysteine through phenylalanine. The CDR3 DNA has 45 bases and is translated from base 1.